This T cell receptor (beta chain) emerged from a study of blood T cell repertoires in COVID-19. This clone was recorded a few times. The data were produced by immunoSEQ multiplex PCR, yet TCRdb's version contains in-frame clones alone and is incomplete. Of 66,000 or so clones listed, about four fifths are singletons. The sequenced sample consisted of peripheral blood. The clonotype comes from a human donor in a cohort sampled during active COVID-19.

CDR3 region: CASSVVATDTGELFF. CDR3 DNA: TGTGCCAGCAGCGTAGTAGCGACGGACACCGGGGAGCTGTTTTTT. The rearrangement uses TRBV9 and TRBJ2-2; tentative D call: TRBD2 (5 bases). The V and J ends lost 0 bases and 3 bases respectively, with 9 bases between them. CDR3 length equals 15 residues. Germline CDR1 reads SGDLS; CDR2 reads YYNGEE. Full variable domain (missing parts from reference TRBV9 and TRBJ2-2): DSGVTQTPKHLITATGQRVTLRCSPRSGDLSVYWYQQSLDQGLQFLIQYYNGEERAKGNILERFSAQQFPDLHSELNLSSLELGDSALYFCASSVVATDTGELFFGEGSRLTVL.